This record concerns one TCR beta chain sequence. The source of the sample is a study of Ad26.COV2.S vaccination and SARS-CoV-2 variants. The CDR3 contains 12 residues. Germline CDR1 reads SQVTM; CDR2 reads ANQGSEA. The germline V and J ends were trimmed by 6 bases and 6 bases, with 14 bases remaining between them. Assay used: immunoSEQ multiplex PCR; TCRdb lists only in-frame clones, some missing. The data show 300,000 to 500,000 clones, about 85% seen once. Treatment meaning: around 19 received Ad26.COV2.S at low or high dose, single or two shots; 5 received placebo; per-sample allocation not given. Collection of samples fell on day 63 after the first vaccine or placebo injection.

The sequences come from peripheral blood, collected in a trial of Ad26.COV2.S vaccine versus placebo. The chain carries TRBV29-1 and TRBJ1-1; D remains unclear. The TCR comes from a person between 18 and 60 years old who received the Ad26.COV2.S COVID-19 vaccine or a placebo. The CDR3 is CSVLRSGSEAFF. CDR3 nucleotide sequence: TGCAGCGTGTTGAGAAGTGGTTCTGAAGCTTTCTTT.